These 8 T cell receptor beta chains were all obtained from the same sample, sequenced in a study of CD8 T cells in ankylosing spondylitis. TCRdb processed the 5' RACE reads anew with MiXCR; each CDR3 protein has one entry. The table includes a few hundred thousand distinct CDR3 sequences, around 21% detected once. Sequenced sample: blood, either unsorted or a sorted T cell fraction (not recorded which). Source of these receptors: a female donor with ankylosing spondylitis or in good health (not recorded which).

The chain employs TRBV15 and TRBJ2-7; TRBD2 matches 7 bases. Germline CDR1 LNHNV, CDR2 YYDKDF (reference sequence). This CDR3 contains 20 residues. V was pared by 1 base and J by 1 base, with 19 bases of the junction left unmatched. In DNA, the CDR3 is TGTGCCACCAGCAGAGTGGGCGGGAGTTTTGGGGCCGGGGATTCCTACGAGCAGTACTTC. Protein product: CATSRVGGSFGAGDSYEQYF.

Only a few counts were recorded for this clonotype. The chain employs TRBV24-1 and TRBJ2-1; 10 bases are a match to TRBD2. This CDR3 is 16 amino acids long. V lost 3 bases, J lost 6 bases, and 7 bases stayed unmatched. Looked up from germline, CDR1 is KGHDR and CDR2 is SFDVKD. The CDR3 DNA reads as TGTGCCACCAGTGATGGTCTAGCGGGAGCCATCAATGAGCAGTTCTTC. It is translated as CATSDGLAGAINEQFF.

This clonotype occurred a few times. V is TRBV20-1 and J is TRBJ2-5; D is unclear. CDR3 length: 11 residues. The V gene's germline CDR1 is DFQATT and CDR2 SNEGSKA (reference sequence). V was trimmed by 5 bases and J by 2 bases, leaving 6 bases between them. The CDR3 sequence: CSAGIQETQYF. The CDR3 coding sequence is TGCAGTGCTGGGATTCAAGAGACCCAGTACTTC.

The chain has TRBV2 and TRBJ2-3, with 7 bases that match TRBD2. CDR1 and CDR2 (germline): SNHLY, FYNNEI. The CDR3 totals 12 residues. The V gene end was trimmed by 8 bases and the J gene end by 4 bases; junction bases not matched to a gene: 3. CDR3 nucleotides: TGTGCCAGCGGGACTACGGCAGATACGCAGTATTTT. Its protein product is CASGTTADTQYF.

This clonotype was counted only a few times. The chain links TRBV7-2 to TRBJ2-1; D possibly corresponds to TRBD2 (5 bases). From germline, CDR1 is SGHTA and CDR2 FQGNSA. The CDR3 spans 16 residues. V was trimmed by 2 bases and J by 8 bases, leaving 19 bases between them. The CDR3 loop is CASSLRRTAVGDEQFF. The CDR3 DNA is TGTGCCAGCAGCTTACGCCGCACTGCAGTCGGGGATGAGCAGTTCTTC.

The chain joins TRBV10-3 to TRBJ1-5, with 8 bases that match TRBD1. The CDR3 runs to 15 residues. Germline assignment: CDR1 ENHRY and CDR2 SYGVKD. Trimming at V came to 6 bases and at J to 3 bases, leaving 7 bases not matched to a gene. This CDR3 reads CAISPSGQANQPQHF. CDR3 DNA sequence: TGTGCCATCAGCCCTTCGGGACAGGCCAATCAGCCCCAGCATTTT.

This clonotype appeared a few times. The rearrangement links TRBV7-2 to TRBJ2-7; possibly TRBD2 for D (5 bases). Trimming shortened V by 0 bases and J by 6 bases, and 15 bases separated the two germline ends. CDR3 length equals 15 residues. CDR1 is SGHTA and CDR2 is FQGNSA in the germline V gene. In nucleotides, the CDR3 is TGTGCCAGCAGCTTAGCGAGTGAAGGACTCGGCGAGCAGTACTTC. Protein sequence: CASSLASEGLGEQYF.

This clonotype was seen ten or more times. DNA for the CDR3: TGCAGTAGTAGTATCGAATTCTATGGCTACACCTTC. It translates to CSSSIEFYGYTF. The rearrangement links TRBV20-1 to TRBJ1-2; D is unclear. The CDR3 loop spans 12 amino acids. The V end lost 8 bases, the J end lost 4 bases, and 14 bases lay between the germline ends. In germline, CDR1 is DFQATT, CDR2 SNEGSKA (reference sequence).